Listed below are T cell receptor beta chains from one sample, sequenced in a study of blood T cell repertoires in COVID-19. Here immunoSEQ multiplex PCR was the method, and the copy in TCRdb shows in-frame clones only, minus some. The sample holds hundreds of thousands of clones, 87% seen once. The sequenced sample consisted of peripheral blood. These receptors came from a woman aged 45 to 65 who had recovered from COVID-19. The CDR3 runs from the conserved cysteine through the conserved F or W. D genes are given only for firm matches. Clone size is stated in some rows and not others, as once, few, many or a class when expanded.

DNA,CDR3,V,D,J,size
TGTGCCAGCAGCCGTGGGACAGGGGGCACAGATACGCAGTATTTT,CASSRGTGGTDTQYF,TRBV7-9,TRBD1,TRBJ2-3,few
TGTGCCAGCAGCTATGGGACAGGGGCTTCGGGGGGCTACACCTTC,CASSYGTGASGGYTF,TRBV7-2,TRBD1,TRBJ1-2,NA
TGTGCCAGCAGTCCCGGCCTTCGGGAGGGCTACACCTTC,CASSPGLREGYTF,TRBV28,NA,TRBJ1-2,NA
TGTGCCAGCATTGGAATCGCGCGGGGGTTCAGCACAGATACGCAGTATTTT,CASIGIARGFSTDTQYF,TRBV2,TRBD2,TRBJ2-3,NA
TGTGCCAGCCACAGACAGTATAATTCACCCCTCCACTTT,CASHRQYNSPLHF,TRBV2,NA,TRBJ1-6,NA
TGTGCCAGCACCCCGGTGAGTAGGGGTGAAGCTTTCTTT,CASTPVSRGEAFF,TRBV25-1,NA,TRBJ1-1,NA
TGTGCCAGCAGCCAAGTTCTAGCGGGGGTAGGGGCCGGGAGGAACAATGAGCAGTTCTTC,CASSQVLAGVGAGRNNEQFF,TRBV3-1/TRBV3-2,TRBD2,TRBJ2-1,NA
TGTGCCTGGAGGGACCCGGGGACTAGCGGGAGAGGGGGACTTTCCTACAATGAGCAGTTCTTC,CAWRDPGTSGRGGLSYNEQFF,TRBV30,TRBD2,TRBJ2-1,NA
TGTGCCAGCAGTAGGTCCGACAGGCTCACCGGGGAGCTGTTTTTT,CASSRSDRLTGELFF,TRBV2,NA,TRBJ2-2,NA
TGTGCCAGCAGCCAAGATCACAGGGTGGGGGAGACCCAGTACTTC,CASSQDHRVGETQYF,TRBV3-1/TRBV3-2,NA,TRBJ2-5,NA
TGTGCCAGCAGTGATTGGGGGCCCAGCTATAATTCACCCCTCCACTTT,CASSDWGPSYNSPLHF,TRBV3-1/TRBV3-2,NA,TRBJ1-6,NA
TGTGCCATCAGGGTCGATGAAGCTCTTAATTCACCCCTCCACTTT,CAIRVDEALNSPLHF,TRBV10-3,NA,TRBJ1-6,NA
TGTGCCAGCAGCCGACCTAGCGCGGGACGGGAGACCCAGTACTTC,CASSRPSAGRETQYF,TRBV7-9,NA,TRBJ2-5,NA
TGCGCCAGCAGCTTGGCCGGAACAGACAATGAGCAGTTCTTC,CASSLAGTDNEQFF,TRBV5-1,NA,TRBJ2-1,NA
TGTGCCAGCAGCTTAGAAGGGACAGGGGATTCACCCCTCCACTTT,CASSLEGTGDSPLHF,TRBV7-2,TRBD1,TRBJ1-6,NA
TGTGCCTGGAGTGTCCCAGGGTTAGGGCAAGAGACCCAGTACTTC,CAWSVPGLGQETQYF,TRBV30,NA,TRBJ2-5,NA
TGTGCCAGCAGAGGGGGCACCATATATTTT,CASRGGTIYF,TRBV2,NA,TRBJ1-3,NA
TGTGCCAGCAGTCCCCCCCTCCTTACCCAGTACTTC,CASSPPLLTQYF,TRBV28,NA,TRBJ2-5,NA
TGTGCCACCAGTGATTTCGGAGCGGGAGGGATCAAAGAGACCCAGTACTTC,CATSDFGAGGIKETQYF,TRBV24-1,TRBD2,TRBJ2-5,NA
TGTGCCAGCAGCTCGACTAGGGGGCCCGGGGAGCTGTTTTTT,CASSSTRGPGELFF,TRBV27,NA,TRBJ2-2,NA
TGTGCCAGCAGCTTACTAGCGGGGGCTTACTACGAGCAGTACTTC,CASSLLAGAYYEQYF,TRBV28,TRBD2,TRBJ2-7,NA
TGCAGCGTTCGAGTGAACACCGGGGAGCTGTTTTTT,CSVRVNTGELFF,TRBV29-1,NA,TRBJ2-2,NA
TGTGCCAGCAGCTTATCTGGGGGCACGAACACTGAAGCTTTCTTT,CASSLSGGTNTEAFF,TRBV11-2,NA,TRBJ1-1,NA
TGTGCCAGCAGCGACAGGGTTCATGGCTACACCTTC,CASSDRVHGYTF,TRBV9,NA,TRBJ1-2,once
TGCGCCAGCATGAGGGCTAGGAAGAGGACAGATACGCAGTATTTT,CASMRARKRTDTQYF,TRBV10-2,NA,TRBJ2-3,NA
TGTGCCAGCAGCTTGTCGTCCTACGAGCAGTACTTC,CASSLSSYEQYF,TRBV11-1,NA,TRBJ2-7,few
TGTGCCAGTAGTATACCGGGGTTCTACGAGCAGTACTTC,CASSIPGFYEQYF,TRBV19,NA,TRBJ2-7,NA
TGTGCCTGGTCCCGGGACAATAGCAATCAGCCCCAGCATTTT,CAWSRDNSNQPQHF,TRBV30,NA,TRBJ1-5,few
TGTGCCAGCAGTTTAGGACAGCGCTACGAGCAGTACTTC,CASSLGQRYEQYF,TRBV27,NA,TRBJ2-7,NA
TGTGCCAGCAGCTTGGGCGGACAGGGACTGAACACTGAAGCTTTCTTT,CASSLGGQGLNTEAFF,TRBV5-4,TRBD1,TRBJ1-1,NA
TGTGCCAGCAGAAGACAGGGGGCCAGTGAAGCTTTCTTT,CASRRQGASEAFF,TRBV6-5,TRBD1,TRBJ1-1,NA
TGTGCCAGCAGTTACAGGGGCCGGGGGTCCTATAATTCACCCCTCCACTTT,CASSYRGRGSYNSPLHF,TRBV27,TRBD1,TRBJ1-6,NA
TGTGCCAGCAGCATGGACAGGCCTCTCTATGGCTACACCTTC,CASSMDRPLYGYTF,TRBV7-2,TRBD1,TRBJ1-2,NA
TGCGCCAGCAGCCAGGGACAGGGAGTAACTAACACTGAAGCTTTCTTT,CASSQGQGVTNTEAFF,TRBV5-1,TRBD1,TRBJ1-1,NA
TGTGCCACAATTACAGGTGGGGGCCTTGGGACTGAAGCTTTCTTT,CATITGGGLGTEAFF,TRBV28,NA,TRBJ1-1,once
TGTGCCAGCAGTTTCTTTAATGAAAAACTGTTTTTT,CASSFFNEKLFF,TRBV28,NA,TRBJ1-4,NA
TGTGCCAGCAGCTTTGGGACGGGAGGCTTCTACGAGCAGTACTTC,CASSFGTGGFYEQYF,TRBV5-8,TRBD2,TRBJ2-7,NA
TGTGCCAGCAGTTCTCCAGGGTTAGATCAGCCCCAGCATTTT,CASSSPGLDQPQHF,TRBV28,NA,TRBJ1-5,NA
TGTGCCAGCAGTGAAGCGAAGTCGAGCTCCTATAATTCACCCCTCCACTTT,CASSEAKSSSYNSPLHF,TRBV6-1,NA,TRBJ1-6,NA
TGCAGCGTTGTGGGACAGGAGACTGGAAACACCATATATTTT,CSVVGQETGNTIYF,TRBV29-1,TRBD1,TRBJ1-3,NA
TGTGCCAGCAGCATGGGACAGGGGGCGCGTCCTTCTGGCTACACCTTC,CASSMGQGARPSGYTF,TRBV21-1,NA,TRBJ1-2,NA
TGTGCCAGCAGCTTAGGGGTCCGGGACCAAGAGACCCAGTACTTC,CASSLGVRDQETQYF,TRBV7-2,NA,TRBJ2-5,NA
TGTGCCACCAGTGACCCCACCGGGACTAGCGGCCCGAGCTCCTACAATGAGCAGTTCTTC,CATSDPTGTSGPSSYNEQFF,TRBV24-1,TRBD2,TRBJ2-1,few
TGTGCCAGCAGCTTAGGGGGACAGGGAGGGTACGAGCAGTACTTC,CASSLGGQGGYEQYF,TRBV7-2,TRBD1,TRBJ2-7,NA
TGTGCCAGCAGTTACTCGAGGTGGGGAGGAAGAGCTGAAGCTTTCTTT,CASSYSRWGGRAEAFF,TRBV6-2/TRBV6-3,NA,TRBJ1-1,NA
TGTGCCAGCAGTTACCTAGACAGGGGGCGTCAGCCCCAGCATTTT,CASSYLDRGRQPQHF,TRBV6-2/TRBV6-3,TRBD1,TRBJ1-5,NA
TGTGCCAGCAGCTTAGGAACAGGGACACAAGCTTTCTTT,CASSLGTGTQAFF,TRBV7-2,NA,TRBJ1-1,NA
TGTGCCATCAGCACAGGGCGGGACACTGAAGCTTTCTTT,CAISTGRDTEAFF,TRBV10-3,NA,TRBJ1-1,NA
TGTGCCAGCAGCTCCGAGTCGGGTCGTAGCAATCAGCCCCAGCATTTT,CASSSESGRSNQPQHF,TRBV7-8,NA,TRBJ1-5,once
TGTGCCAGCAGCTTAAACAGGGGTGACTATGGCTACACCTTC,CASSLNRGDYGYTF,TRBV7-8,TRBD1,TRBJ1-2,NA
TGCGCCAGCAGCCAAGAAGCGGGGTCCGGAAACACCATATATTTT,CASSQEAGSGNTIYF,TRBV4-3,NA,TRBJ1-3,NA
TGTGCCAGCAGTGAAGTTTTCTTGAACACTGAAGCTTTCTTT,CASSEVFLNTEAFF,TRBV6-1,NA,TRBJ1-1,NA
TGCGCCAGCAGCTTGGCGCGGGGCATGGCTGAAGCTTTCTTT,CASSLARGMAEAFF,TRBV5-1,NA,TRBJ1-1,NA
TGTGCCAGCAGCGTAGGGGCTAGCGGCTTTTACAATGAGCAGTTCTTC,CASSVGASGFYNEQFF,TRBV9,TRBD2,TRBJ2-1,NA
TGCGCCAGCAGCTTGGCGACGCGGGGGCGTAGCACAGATACGCAGTATTTT,CASSLATRGRSTDTQYF,TRBV5-1,NA,TRBJ2-3,NA
TGTGCCAGCAGCTTAGAATTCGGGGGGTTGGCGTTCTTC,CASSLEFGGLAFF,TRBV11-2,TRBD2,TRBJ2-1,NA
TGTGCCAGCAGCTTAGGACTAGCGGGAGGGGTAGATGAGCAGTTCTTC,CASSLGLAGGVDEQFF,TRBV11-2,TRBD2,TRBJ2-1,NA
TGCAGCGTTGGCCTGACAGAGTACACTGAAGCTTTCTTT,CSVGLTEYTEAFF,TRBV29-1,NA,TRBJ1-1,NA
TGTGCCAGCCAAGACAGGACGAGAGGATTTAATGAAAAACTGTTTTTT,CASQDRTRGFNEKLFF,TRBV19,NA,TRBJ1-4,NA
TGTGCCTGGAGGGAACAGGGACTAGTTTCCTACGAGCAGTACTTC,CAWREQGLVSYEQYF,TRBV30,TRBD2,TRBJ2-7,NA